The rows below give T cell receptor beta chains drawn from one sample of a study of Graves' ophthalmopathy and Graves' hyperthyroidism. MiXCR, applied by TCRdb to the multiplex PCR reads, yields one record per CDR3 protein. Counted here are around 1,000,000 distinct CDR3 sequences, about two fifths occurring once; the ten biggest clones make up around 10%. The sample comprised peripheral blood or thyroid tissue (not recorded which). Every receptor here comes from an adult man with Graves' hyperthyroidism. The CDR3 runs from the conserved cysteine through the conserved F or W. D genes are given only for firm matches. A row's size may be missing; if present it is once, few, many or a size class.

abundance: -
v_gene: TRBV10-3
j_gene: TRBJ1-2
d_gene: TRBD1
CDR3nt: TGTGCCATCAGCCTAACCGGGACAGCCAAAGAGGGCAACTATGGCTACACCTTC
CDR3aa: CAISLTGTAKEGNYGYTF

abundance: few
v_gene: TRBV12-3/TRBV12-4
j_gene: TRBJ2-5
d_gene: -
CDR3nt: TGTGCCAGCAGTCCCCTCTTGCTCAAAGAGACCCAGTACTTC
CDR3aa: CASSPLLLKETQYF

abundance: many
v_gene: TRBV15
j_gene: TRBJ1-1
d_gene: -
CDR3nt: TGTGCCACCAGCAGAGATGGCACCCGGAACACTGAAGCTTTCTTT
CDR3aa: CATSRDGTRNTEAFF

abundance: many
v_gene: TRBV4-2
j_gene: TRBJ1-1
d_gene: -
CDR3nt: TGTGCCAGCAGCCAAGATTCGGAGATCGGCACTGAAGCTTTCTTT
CDR3aa: CASSQDSEIGTEAFF

abundance: many
v_gene: TRBV9
j_gene: TRBJ1-2
d_gene: -
CDR3nt: TGTGCCAGCAACCCGGGGAAGGGTGGCTACACCTTC
CDR3aa: CASNPGKGGYTF

abundance: -
v_gene: TRBV29-1
j_gene: TRBJ1-1
d_gene: -
CDR3nt: TGCAGCTTAACGCGAGAGAACACTGAAGCTTTCTTT
CDR3aa: CSLTRENTEAFF

abundance: -
v_gene: TRBV7-2
j_gene: TRBJ1-6
d_gene: -
CDR3nt: TGTGCCAGCAGCAACGCGGGAGGTTCACCCCTCCACTTT
CDR3aa: CASSNAGGSPLHF

abundance: -
v_gene: TRBV11-2
j_gene: TRBJ1-2
d_gene: TRBD1
CDR3nt: TGTGCCAGCAGCTTCTTCCGCTACCGGGACAGGGGATCCTATGGCTACACCTTC
CDR3aa: CASSFFRYRDRGSYGYTF

abundance: many
v_gene: TRBV10-3
j_gene: TRBJ1-1
d_gene: -
CDR3nt: TGTGCCATCAGTCGAATTAGCGGGACTGAAGCTTTCTTT
CDR3aa: CAISRISGTEAFF

abundance: -
v_gene: TRBV10-3
j_gene: TRBJ2-5
d_gene: -
CDR3nt: TGTGCCATCAGTGAGGTCCCGGATGGACCCCAAGAGACCCAGTACTTC
CDR3aa: CAISEVPDGPQETQYF

abundance: -
v_gene: TRBV9
j_gene: TRBJ2-6
d_gene: -
CDR3nt: TGTGCCAGCAGCCCCTGGGGGTCTGGGGGCAACGTCCTGACTTTC
CDR3aa: CASSPWGSGGNVLTF

abundance: -
v_gene: TRBV30
j_gene: TRBJ1-1
d_gene: -
CDR3nt: TGTGCCTGGACTCGAGGGAACACTGAAGCTTTCTTT
CDR3aa: CAWTRGNTEAFF

abundance: many
v_gene: TRBV15
j_gene: TRBJ1-1
d_gene: -
CDR3nt: TGTGCCACCAGCAGAGTCGACCTGGGTGTCTCTGAAGCTTTCTTT
CDR3aa: CATSRVDLGVSEAFF

abundance: -
v_gene: TRBV7-9
j_gene: TRBJ1-1
d_gene: -
CDR3nt: TGCGCCAGCAGCTTGGCCCGGTGGGCGAACACTGAAGCTTTCTTT
CDR3aa: CASSLARWANTEAFF

abundance: -
v_gene: TRBV14
j_gene: TRBJ2-7
d_gene: -
CDR3nt: TGTGCCAGCAGCCAAGTAGCAGGGAAGTACTTC
CDR3aa: CASSQVAGKYF

abundance: many
v_gene: TRBV6-6
j_gene: TRBJ1-1
d_gene: TRBD1
CDR3nt: TGTGCCAGTTGGGGGACAGGGGGGAACACTGAAGCTTTCTTT
CDR3aa: CASWGTGGNTEAFF

abundance: -
v_gene: TRBV15
j_gene: TRBJ1-5
d_gene: -
CDR3nt: TGTGGCACCACGGGGCGGCAACAGGCCCAGCATTTT
CDR3aa: CGTTGRQQAQHF

abundance: once
v_gene: TRBV7-2
j_gene: TRBJ1-1
d_gene: -
CDR3nt: TGTGCCAGCAGCCCTAAACAGACAGGACAGAACACTGAAGCTTTCTTT
CDR3aa: CASSPKQTGQNTEAFF

abundance: once
v_gene: TRBV12-3/TRBV12-4
j_gene: TRBJ2-7
d_gene: TRBD1
CDR3nt: TGTGCCAGCAGCCCCTTGGGACAGGCCACCTACGAGCAGTACTTC
CDR3aa: CASSPLGQATYEQYF

abundance: -
v_gene: TRBV25-1
j_gene: TRBJ2-5
d_gene: -
CDR3nt: TGTGCCAGCAGTGAATTTGGGGGGAAGCGGGAGACCCAGTACTTC
CDR3aa: CASSEFGGKRETQYF

abundance: -
v_gene: TRBV25-1
j_gene: TRBJ1-2
d_gene: TRBD1
CDR3nt: TGTGCCAGCAGTGCCGACTGGACAGGGTATTATGGCTACACCTTC
CDR3aa: CASSADWTGYYGYTF

abundance: -
v_gene: TRBV15
j_gene: TRBJ1-2
d_gene: TRBD1
CDR3nt: TGTGCCACCAGCACAGGGACAGGGACCTATGGCTACACCTTC
CDR3aa: CATSTGTGTYGYTF

abundance: few
v_gene: TRBV9
j_gene: TRBJ2-5
d_gene: -
CDR3nt: TGTGCCAGCAGCGTTAACAGGGGAGGCTTTGAGACCCAGTACTTC
CDR3aa: CASSVNRGGFETQYF

abundance: many
v_gene: TRBV11-2
j_gene: TRBJ1-3
d_gene: TRBD1
CDR3nt: TGTGCCAGCAGCTTAGGACAGGGGTACGGAAACACCATATATTTT
CDR3aa: CASSLGQGYGNTIYF

abundance: -
v_gene: TRBV10-2
j_gene: TRBJ2-7
d_gene: TRBD1
CDR3nt: TGCGCCAGCAGTGAGGGAAACAGGGGTGGCCCCTACGAGCAGTACTTC
CDR3aa: CASSEGNRGGPYEQYF

abundance: few
v_gene: TRBV10-3
j_gene: TRBJ1-2
d_gene: TRBD1
CDR3nt: TGTGCCATCATGCGACAGGGATTTACTAACTATGGCTACACCTTC
CDR3aa: CAIMRQGFTNYGYTF

abundance: many
v_gene: TRBV20-1
j_gene: TRBJ2-7
d_gene: -
CDR3nt: TGCAGTGCTAATGGCATCTACGAGCAGTACTTC
CDR3aa: CSANGIYEQYF

abundance: -
v_gene: TRBV4-3
j_gene: TRBJ1-2
d_gene: -
CDR3nt: TGCGCCAGCAGCCAAGATGACAGGCAGAACTATGGCTACACCTTC
CDR3aa: CASSQDDRQNYGYTF

abundance: -
v_gene: TRBV2
j_gene: TRBJ1-2
d_gene: TRBD1
CDR3nt: TGTGCCAGCAGTACATTCCGGGACAGGGATTCTGGCTACACCTTC
CDR3aa: CASSTFRDRDSGYTF

abundance: -
v_gene: TRBV10-3
j_gene: TRBJ2-7
d_gene: TRBD2
CDR3nt: TGTGCCATCGCGAGACTAGCGGGCTACGAGCAGTACTTC
CDR3aa: CAIARLAGYEQYF

abundance: -
v_gene: TRBV19
j_gene: TRBJ1-2
d_gene: -
CDR3nt: TGTGCCAGTAGTGTCAGCCCGGACGGCTACACCTTC
CDR3aa: CASSVSPDGYTF

abundance: many
v_gene: TRBV7-8
j_gene: TRBJ2-7
d_gene: -
CDR3nt: TGTGCCAGCAGCTTAGCTTCGGAAAGGTCCGCCTACGAGCAGTACTTC
CDR3aa: CASSLASERSAYEQYF

abundance: once
v_gene: TRBV2
j_gene: TRBJ2-7
d_gene: -
CDR3nt: TGTGCCAGCAGGCCCCAGGGTTCGTGGCAGTACTTC
CDR3aa: CASRPQGSWQYF

abundance: -
v_gene: TRBV4-3
j_gene: TRBJ1-6
d_gene: -
CDR3nt: TGCGCCAGCAGCCAATTTTACCCCCGGGACACGAATTCACCCCTCCACTTT
CDR3aa: CASSQFYPRDTNSPLHF

abundance: -
v_gene: TRBV10-2
j_gene: TRBJ1-1
d_gene: -
CDR3nt: TGTGCCAGCAGTTTATTCGGACACCCGAACACTGAAGCTTTCTTT
CDR3aa: CASSLFGHPNTEAFF

abundance: -
v_gene: TRBV20-1
j_gene: TRBJ1-4
d_gene: TRBD1
CDR3nt: TGCAGTGCTGTGACAGGACAGGGAAGAGTGGAAAAACTGTTTTTT
CDR3aa: CSAVTGQGRVEKLFF

abundance: many
v_gene: TRBV7-9
j_gene: TRBJ1-5
d_gene: -
CDR3nt: TGTGCCAGCAGCCGCCCCATCCCCCAGCATTTT
CDR3aa: CASSRPIPQHF

abundance: many
v_gene: TRBV7-9
j_gene: TRBJ2-2
d_gene: -
CDR3nt: TGTGCCAGCATGGACGCCAACACCGGGGAGCTGTTTTTT
CDR3aa: CASMDANTGELFF

abundance: -
v_gene: TRBV2
j_gene: TRBJ2-1
d_gene: TRBD2
CDR3nt: TGTGCCAGCAGAGAAGGACTAGCGGGAGTTAAGGAGCAGTTCTTC
CDR3aa: CASREGLAGVKEQFF

abundance: few
v_gene: TRBV4-3
j_gene: TRBJ2-7
d_gene: -
CDR3nt: TGCGCCAGCAGCCAAGCGGACAGTTTCTCCTACGAGCAGTACTTC
CDR3aa: CASSQADSFSYEQYF

abundance: -
v_gene: TRBV10-2
j_gene: TRBJ2-7
d_gene: TRBD2
CDR3nt: TGTGCCAGCAGTTACCCCTCGGCGGGGGACTCCTACGAGCAGTACTTC
CDR3aa: CASSYPSAGDSYEQYF

abundance: many
v_gene: TRBV20-1
j_gene: TRBJ2-7
d_gene: TRBD2
CDR3nt: TGCAGTGCTAGAGACCGGACTAGCCGCTACGAGCAGTACTTC
CDR3aa: CSARDRTSRYEQYF

abundance: -
v_gene: TRBV5-4
j_gene: TRBJ2-5
d_gene: TRBD1
CDR3nt: TGTGCCAGCAGCTTGGCATTGGGGATAGGGGCCGTTGACAGGGAAGAGACCCAGTACTTC
CDR3aa: CASSLALGIGAVDREETQYF

abundance: -
v_gene: TRBV7-2
j_gene: TRBJ1-1
d_gene: TRBD1
CDR3nt: TGTGCCAGCAGCGCGGGGGACAGGCCCAACACTGAAGCTTTCTTT
CDR3aa: CASSAGDRPNTEAFF

abundance: few
v_gene: TRBV7-9
j_gene: TRBJ2-5
d_gene: -
CDR3nt: TGTGCCAGCGGCCGGGACTCCCAGTACTTC
CDR3aa: CASGRDSQYF

abundance: -
v_gene: TRBV20-1
j_gene: TRBJ2-7
d_gene: TRBD2
CDR3nt: TGCAGTGCTAGAGATCATAGGCGCGGGAGGGCCGGGTCCTACGAGCAGTACTTC
CDR3aa: CSARDHRRGRAGSYEQYF

abundance: -
v_gene: TRBV19
j_gene: TRBJ2-7
d_gene: -
CDR3nt: TGTGCCAGCAGTTGGCAGGAAAACTCCTACGAGCAGTACTTC
CDR3aa: CASSWQENSYEQYF

abundance: once
v_gene: TRBV6-5
j_gene: TRBJ2-5
d_gene: -
CDR3nt: TGTGCCAGCACCAAGAGGAGTGGGGGGGCCGTTGTGACAAAGACCCAGTACTTC
CDR3aa: CASTKRSGGAVVTKTQYF

abundance: few
v_gene: TRBV20-1
j_gene: TRBJ1-5
d_gene: -
CDR3nt: TGCAGTGCTAGAGAGGCAGCCCGTAATCAGCCCCAGCATTTT
CDR3aa: CSAREAARNQPQHF

abundance: -
v_gene: TRBV10-3
j_gene: TRBJ2-7
d_gene: TRBD2
CDR3nt: TGTGCCATCAGTGAGCGACTAGCGGGACCGGATGAGCGGTTCTTC
CDR3aa: CAISERLAGPDERFF

abundance: -
v_gene: TRBV15
j_gene: TRBJ2-5
d_gene: TRBD2
CDR3nt: TGTGCCACCAGCAGAGAGGCTAGCGGCGGGGAGACCCAGTACTTC
CDR3aa: CATSREASGGETQYF